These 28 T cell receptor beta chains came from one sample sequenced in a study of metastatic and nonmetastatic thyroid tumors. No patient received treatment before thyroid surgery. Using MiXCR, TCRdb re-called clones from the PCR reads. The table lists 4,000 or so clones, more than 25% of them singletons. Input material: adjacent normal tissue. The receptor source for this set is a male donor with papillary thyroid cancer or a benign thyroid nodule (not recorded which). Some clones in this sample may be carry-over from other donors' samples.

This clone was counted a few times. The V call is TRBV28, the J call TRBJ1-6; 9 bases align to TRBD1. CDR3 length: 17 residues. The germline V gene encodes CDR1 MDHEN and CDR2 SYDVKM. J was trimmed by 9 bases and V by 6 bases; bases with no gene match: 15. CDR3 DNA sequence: TGTGCCAGCAGCCCGCACAGGGGGCGCGACTTGGGTTCACCCCTCCACTTT. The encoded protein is CASSPHRGRDLGSPLHF.

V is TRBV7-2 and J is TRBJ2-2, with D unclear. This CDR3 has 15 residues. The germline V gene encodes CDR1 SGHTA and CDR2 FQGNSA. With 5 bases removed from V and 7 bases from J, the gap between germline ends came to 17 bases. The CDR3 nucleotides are TGTGCCAGCAGCCCTGATCAGCGTTATGGCGGGGAGCTGTTTTTT. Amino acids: CASSPDQRYGGELFF.

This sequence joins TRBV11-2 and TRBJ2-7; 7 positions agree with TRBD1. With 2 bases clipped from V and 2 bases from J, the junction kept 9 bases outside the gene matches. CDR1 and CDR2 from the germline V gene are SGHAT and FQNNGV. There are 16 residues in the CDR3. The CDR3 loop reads CASSLWSTGATYEQYF. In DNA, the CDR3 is TGTGCCAGCAGCTTATGGTCCACAGGGGCTACCTACGAGCAGTACTTC.

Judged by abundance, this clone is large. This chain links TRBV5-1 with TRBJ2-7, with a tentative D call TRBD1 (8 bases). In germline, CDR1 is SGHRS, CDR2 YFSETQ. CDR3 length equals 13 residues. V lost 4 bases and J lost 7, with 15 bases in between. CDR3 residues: CASSGTTGGEQYF. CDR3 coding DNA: TGCGCCAGCAGCGGGACTACAGGGGGAGAGCAGTACTTC. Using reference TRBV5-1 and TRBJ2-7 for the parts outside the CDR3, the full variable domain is KAGVTQTPRYLIKTRGQQVTLSCSPISGHRSVSWYQQTPGQGLQFLFEYFSETQRNKGNFPGRFSGRQFSNSRSEMNVSTLELGDSALYLCASSGTTGGEQYFGPGTRLTVT.

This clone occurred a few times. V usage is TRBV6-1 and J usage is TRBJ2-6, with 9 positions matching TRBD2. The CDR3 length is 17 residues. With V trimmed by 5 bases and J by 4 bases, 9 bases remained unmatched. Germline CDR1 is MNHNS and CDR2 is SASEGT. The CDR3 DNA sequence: TGTGCCAGCAGTCGCGTAGCGGGAGTAGCCGGGGCCAACGTCCTGACTTTC. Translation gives CASSRVAGVAGANVLTF.

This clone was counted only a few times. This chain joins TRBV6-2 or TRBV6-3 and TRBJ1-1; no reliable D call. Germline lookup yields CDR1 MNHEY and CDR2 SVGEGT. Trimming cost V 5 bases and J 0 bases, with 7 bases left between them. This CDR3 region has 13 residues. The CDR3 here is CASSTTLNTEAFF. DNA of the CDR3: TGTGCCAGCAGTACCACACTGAACACTGAAGCTTTCTTT.

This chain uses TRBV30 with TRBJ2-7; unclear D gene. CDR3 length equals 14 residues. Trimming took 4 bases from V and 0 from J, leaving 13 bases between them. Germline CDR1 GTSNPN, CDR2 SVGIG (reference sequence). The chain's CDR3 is CAWKTDRRSYEQYF. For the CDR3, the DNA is TGTGCCTGGAAAACGGACCGCCGCTCCTACGAGCAGTACTTC.

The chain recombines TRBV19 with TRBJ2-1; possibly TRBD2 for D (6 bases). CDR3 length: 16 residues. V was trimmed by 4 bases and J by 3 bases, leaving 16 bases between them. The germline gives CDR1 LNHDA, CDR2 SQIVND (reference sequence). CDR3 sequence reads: CASSTWTIRDYNEQFF. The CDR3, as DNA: TGTGCCAGTAGTACGTGGACTATTCGGGACTACAATGAGCAGTTCTTC. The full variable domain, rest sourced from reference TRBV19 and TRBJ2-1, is DGGITQSPKYLFRKEGQNVTLSCEQNLNHDAMYWYRQDPGQGLRLIYYSQIVNDFQKGDIAEGYSVSREKKESFPLTVTSAQKNPTAFYLCASSTWTIRDYNEQFFGPGTRLTVL.

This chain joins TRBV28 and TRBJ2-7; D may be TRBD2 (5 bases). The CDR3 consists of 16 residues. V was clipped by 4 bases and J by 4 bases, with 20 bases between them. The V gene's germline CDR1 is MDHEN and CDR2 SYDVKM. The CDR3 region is CASSSTQTWTGYEQYF. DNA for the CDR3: TGTGCCAGCAGTTCCACCCAGACCTGGACTGGATACGAGCAGTACTTC.

The CDR3 spells CASSQVSNYGYTF. CDR3 nucleotide sequence: TGCGCCAGCAGCCAAGTATCAAACTATGGCTACACCTTC. V and J are TRBV5-1 and TRBJ1-2; no definite D call. This CDR3 comprises 13 residues. V gave up 4 bases and J gave up 2 bases, with 9 bases separating them. The V gene's germline CDR1 is SGHRS and CDR2 YFSETQ.

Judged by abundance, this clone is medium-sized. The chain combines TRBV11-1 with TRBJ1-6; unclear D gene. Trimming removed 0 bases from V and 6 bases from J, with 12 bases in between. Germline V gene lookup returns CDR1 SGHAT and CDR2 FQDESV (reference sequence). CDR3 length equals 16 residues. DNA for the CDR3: TGTGCCAGCAGCTTAGCCTCCGGGCAGTTTAATTCACCCCTCCACTTT. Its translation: CASSLASGQFNSPLHF.

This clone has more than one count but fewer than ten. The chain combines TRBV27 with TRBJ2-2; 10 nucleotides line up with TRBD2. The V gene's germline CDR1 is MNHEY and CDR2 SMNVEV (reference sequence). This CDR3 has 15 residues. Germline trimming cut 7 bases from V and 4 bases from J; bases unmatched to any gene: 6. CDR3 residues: CASTRLAGLTGELFF. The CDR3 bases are TGTGCCAGCACTAGACTAGCGGGCCTCACCGGGGAGCTGTTTTTT.

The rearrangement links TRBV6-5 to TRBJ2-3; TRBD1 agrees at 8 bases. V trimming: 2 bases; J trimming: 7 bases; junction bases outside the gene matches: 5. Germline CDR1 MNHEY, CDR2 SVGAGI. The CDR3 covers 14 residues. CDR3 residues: CASSYDRGMNTQYF. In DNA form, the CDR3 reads TGTGCCAGCAGTTACGACAGGGGCATGAATACGCAGTATTTT.

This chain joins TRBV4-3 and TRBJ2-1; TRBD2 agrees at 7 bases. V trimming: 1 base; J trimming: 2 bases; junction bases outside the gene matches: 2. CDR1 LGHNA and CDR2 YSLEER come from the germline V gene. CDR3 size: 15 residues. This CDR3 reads CASSQGRGAYNEQFF. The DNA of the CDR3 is TGCGCCAGCAGCCAAGGCCGGGGGGCCTACAATGAGCAGTTCTTC.

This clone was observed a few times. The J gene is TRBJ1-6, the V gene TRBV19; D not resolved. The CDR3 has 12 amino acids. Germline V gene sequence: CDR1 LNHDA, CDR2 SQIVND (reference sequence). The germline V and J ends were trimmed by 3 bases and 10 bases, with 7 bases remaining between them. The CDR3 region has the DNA TGTGCCAGTAGTATTTCTCGATCACCCCTCCACTTT. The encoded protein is CASSISRSPLHF.

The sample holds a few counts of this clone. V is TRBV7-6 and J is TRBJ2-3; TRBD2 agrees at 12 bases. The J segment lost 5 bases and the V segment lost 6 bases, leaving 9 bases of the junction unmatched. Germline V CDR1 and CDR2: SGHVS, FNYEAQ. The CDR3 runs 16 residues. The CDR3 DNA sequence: TGTGCCAGCAGTTTAACTAGCGGGGGGAGGGGAGATACGCAGTATTTT. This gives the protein CASSLTSGGRGDTQYF.

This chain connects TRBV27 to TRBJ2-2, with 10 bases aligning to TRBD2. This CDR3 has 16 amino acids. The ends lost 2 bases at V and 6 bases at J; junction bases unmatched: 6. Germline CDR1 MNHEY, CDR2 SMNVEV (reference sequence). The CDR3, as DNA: TGTGCCAGCAGTTTAAGCGAGCGGGAGGGCGCCGGGGAGCTGTTTTTT. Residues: CASSLSEREGAGELFF.

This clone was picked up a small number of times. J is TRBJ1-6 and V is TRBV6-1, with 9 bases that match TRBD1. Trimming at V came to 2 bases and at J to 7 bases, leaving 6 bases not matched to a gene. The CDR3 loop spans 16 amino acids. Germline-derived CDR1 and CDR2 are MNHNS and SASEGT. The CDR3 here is CASSEQADRGNSPLHF. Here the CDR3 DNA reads TGTGCCAGCAGTGAACAGGCGGACAGGGGAAATTCACCCCTCCACTTT.

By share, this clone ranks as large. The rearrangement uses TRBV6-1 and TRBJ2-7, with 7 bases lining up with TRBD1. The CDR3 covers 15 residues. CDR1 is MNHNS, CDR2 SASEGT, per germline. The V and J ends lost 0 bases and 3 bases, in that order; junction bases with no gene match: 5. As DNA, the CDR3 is TGTGCCAGCAGTGAAGCCCCGGGACAGATCTACGAGCAGTACTTC. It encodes CASSEAPGQIYEQYF.

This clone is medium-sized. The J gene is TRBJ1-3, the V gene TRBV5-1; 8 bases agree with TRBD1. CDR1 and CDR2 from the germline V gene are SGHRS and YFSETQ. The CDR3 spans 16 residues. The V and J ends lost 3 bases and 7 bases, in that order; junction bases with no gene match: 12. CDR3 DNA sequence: TGCGCCAGCAGCTCAGGGGGCCTCTCTCTGGGGAACACCATATATTTT. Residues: CASSSGGLSLGNTIYF.

CDR3 in amino acids: CASSLGGPGQPQHF. The CDR3 DNA is TGTGCCAGCAGCTTAGGGGGGCCGGGGCAGCCCCAGCATTTT. This chain links TRBV7-8 with TRBJ1-5, with D possibly being TRBD1 (6 bases). The CDR3 has 14 amino acids. Trimming stripped 1 base from V and 7 bases from J, with 11 bases between. CDR1 is SGHVS, CDR2 FQNEAQ, per germline.

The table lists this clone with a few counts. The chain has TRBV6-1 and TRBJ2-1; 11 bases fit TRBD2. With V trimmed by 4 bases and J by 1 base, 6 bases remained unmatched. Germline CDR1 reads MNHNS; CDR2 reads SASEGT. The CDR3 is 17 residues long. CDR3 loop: CASSVKTSGSSYNEQFF. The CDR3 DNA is TGTGCCAGCAGTGTAAAAACTAGCGGGAGTTCCTACAATGAGCAGTTCTTC.

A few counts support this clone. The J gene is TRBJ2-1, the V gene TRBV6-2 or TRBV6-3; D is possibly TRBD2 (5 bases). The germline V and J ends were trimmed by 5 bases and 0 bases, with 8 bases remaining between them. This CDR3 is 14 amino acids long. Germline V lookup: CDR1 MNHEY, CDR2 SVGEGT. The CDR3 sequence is CASSASSSYNEQFF. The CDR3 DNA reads TGTGCCAGCAGTGCTAGCAGCTCCTACAATGAGCAGTTCTTC.

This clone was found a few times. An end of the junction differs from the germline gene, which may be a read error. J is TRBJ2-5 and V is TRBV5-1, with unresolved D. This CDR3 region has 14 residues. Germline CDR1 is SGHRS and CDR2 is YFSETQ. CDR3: CASRLEDGQETQYF. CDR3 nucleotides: TGCGCCAGCAGATTGGAAGACGGCCAAGAGACCCAGTACTTC.

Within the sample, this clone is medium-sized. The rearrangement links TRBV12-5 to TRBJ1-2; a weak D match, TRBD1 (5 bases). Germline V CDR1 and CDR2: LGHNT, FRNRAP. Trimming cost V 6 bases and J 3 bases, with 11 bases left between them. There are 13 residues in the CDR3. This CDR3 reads CASGTQTDYGYTF. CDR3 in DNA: TGTGCTAGTGGCACCCAGACAGACTATGGCTACACCTTC.

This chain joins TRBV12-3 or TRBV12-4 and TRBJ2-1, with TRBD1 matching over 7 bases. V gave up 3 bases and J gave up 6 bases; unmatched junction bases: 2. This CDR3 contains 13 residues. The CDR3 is CASSFRTGNEQFF. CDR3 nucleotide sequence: TGTGCCAGCAGTTTCCGGACAGGCAATGAGCAGTTCTTC.

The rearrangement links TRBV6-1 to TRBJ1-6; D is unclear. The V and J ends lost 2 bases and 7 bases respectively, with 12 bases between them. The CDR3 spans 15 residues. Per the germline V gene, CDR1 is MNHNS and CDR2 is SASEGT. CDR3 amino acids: CASSEISNPNSPLHF. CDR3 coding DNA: TGTGCCAGCAGTGAAATAAGCAACCCAAATTCACCCCTCCACTTT.

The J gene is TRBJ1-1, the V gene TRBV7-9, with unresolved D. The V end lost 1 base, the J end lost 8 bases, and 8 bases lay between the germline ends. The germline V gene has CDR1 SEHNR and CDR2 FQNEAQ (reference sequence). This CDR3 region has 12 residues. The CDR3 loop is CASSLGSGEAFF. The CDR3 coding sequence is TGTGCCAGCAGCTTAGGTTCAGGAGAAGCTTTCTTT.